This T cell receptor beta chain appears in the sequencing data of a study of blood T cell repertoires in COVID-19. Clones were read by immunoSEQ multiplex PCR, and TCRdb kept only the in-frame ones, dropping some. The sample contains about 270,000 clones, 86% of which appear only once. Trimming took 2 bases from V and 4 from J; bases not matched to a gene: 2. Germline V CDR1 and CDR2: SGHNT, YYREEE (reference sequence). The CDR3 is 14 residues long. This sequence joins TRBV5-4 and TRBJ2-1; TRBD2 aligns across 8 bases. This TCR was recovered from a young man who had recovered from COVID-19. Input material: PBMCs or T cells enriched from blood (not recorded which). CDR3 nucleotides: TGTGCCAGCAGCTTCAGCGGGAGTTACAATGAGCAGTTCTTC. This encodes CASSFSGSYNEQFF.